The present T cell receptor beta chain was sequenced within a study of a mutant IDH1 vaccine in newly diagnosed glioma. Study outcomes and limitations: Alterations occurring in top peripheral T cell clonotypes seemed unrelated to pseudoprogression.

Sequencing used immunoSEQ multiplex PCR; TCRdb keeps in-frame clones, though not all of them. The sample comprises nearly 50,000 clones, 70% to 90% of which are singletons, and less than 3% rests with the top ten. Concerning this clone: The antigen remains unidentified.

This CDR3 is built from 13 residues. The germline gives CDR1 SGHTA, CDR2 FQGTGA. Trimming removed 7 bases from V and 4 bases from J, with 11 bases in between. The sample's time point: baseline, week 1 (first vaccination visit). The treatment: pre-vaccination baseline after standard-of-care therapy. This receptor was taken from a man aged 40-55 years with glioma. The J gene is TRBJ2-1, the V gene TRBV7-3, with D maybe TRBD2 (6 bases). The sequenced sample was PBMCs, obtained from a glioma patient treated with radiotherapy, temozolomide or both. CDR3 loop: CASTKGLYNEQFF. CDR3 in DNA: TGTGCCAGCACCAAGGGACTGTACAATGAGCAGTTCTTC.